This T cell receptor (beta chain) was obtained from a study of blood T cell repertoires in COVID-19. Turning to the study itself: Sources were T cells, B-cell-depleted T cells, or PBMCs; the material itself was cDNA or gDNA.

V was clipped by 5 bases and J by 9 bases, with 11 bases between them. The CDR3 has 12 amino acids. Germline CDR1 reads SEHNR; CDR2 reads FQNEAQ (reference sequence). TCRdb's copy holds only in-frame clones and misses some; the assay was immunoSEQ multiplex PCR. The top ten clones hold 4.5% to 7% of a sample with roughly 80,000 clones, around 80% of them seen once. This TCR came from a man between 60 and 75 years old with active or convalescent COVID-19. The chain employs TRBV7-9 and TRBJ2-1; D may be TRBD1 (6 bases). Sequenced input: peripheral blood. CDR3: CASSPTGTEQFF. CDR3 in DNA: TGTGCCAGCAGCCCGACAGGTACTGAGCAGTTCTTC.